This T cell receptor beta chain appears in the sequencing data of a study of T-cell reconstitution after alpha-beta-depleted transplantation in children. V lost 1 base and J lost 0, with 11 bases in between. Germline CDR1 LGHNA, CDR2 YSLEER. The CDR3 has 16 residues. Comments on this clonotype: Its antigen is unknown.

Study-level points and caveats: Reportedly, only several hundred clones from non-depleted graft cells drove alpha-beta T-cell counts at about two months. Recipient T cells and thymic progenitors that survived gave rise to the high TCRbeta diversity observed at day 60 in some patients.

Unique molecular identifiers were incorporated during preparation of the TCRbeta library. TCRdb re-called the PCR reads through MiXCR, storing one row per CDR3 protein. The sample lists hundreds of thousands of distinct CDR3 sequences; 23% were seen once. The chain joins TRBV4-3 to TRBJ2-3; possible D gene TRBD2, 5 bases. Sequencing used PBMCs, mostly from graft donor cells, obtained 360 days after TCRalphabeta/CD19-depleted stem cell transplant. The sequence came from a boy under three years old who had a stem cell transplant for acute myeloid leukemia, so the T cells may come from the graft donor. Written as DNA, the CDR3 is TGCGCCAGCAGCCAAGTCGCAACGGGGAGCACAGATACGCAGTATTTT. Translating gives CASSQVATGSTDTQYF.